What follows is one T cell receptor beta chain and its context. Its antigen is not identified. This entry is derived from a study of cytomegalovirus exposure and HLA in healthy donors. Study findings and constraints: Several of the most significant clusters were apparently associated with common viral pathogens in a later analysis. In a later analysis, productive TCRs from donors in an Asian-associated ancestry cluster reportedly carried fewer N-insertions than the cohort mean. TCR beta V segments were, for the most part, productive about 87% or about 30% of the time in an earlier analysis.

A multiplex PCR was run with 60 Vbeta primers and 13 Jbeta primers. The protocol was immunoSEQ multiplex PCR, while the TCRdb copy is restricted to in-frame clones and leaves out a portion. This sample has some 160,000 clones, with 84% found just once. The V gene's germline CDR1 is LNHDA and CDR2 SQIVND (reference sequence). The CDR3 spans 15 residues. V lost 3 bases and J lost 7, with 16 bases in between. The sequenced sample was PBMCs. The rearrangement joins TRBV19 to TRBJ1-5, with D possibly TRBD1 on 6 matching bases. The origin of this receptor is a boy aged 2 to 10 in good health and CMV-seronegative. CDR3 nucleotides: TGTGCCAGTAGTATTGGGGGCAGCAAGCGGCAGCCCCAGCATTTT. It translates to CASSIGGSKRQPQHF.